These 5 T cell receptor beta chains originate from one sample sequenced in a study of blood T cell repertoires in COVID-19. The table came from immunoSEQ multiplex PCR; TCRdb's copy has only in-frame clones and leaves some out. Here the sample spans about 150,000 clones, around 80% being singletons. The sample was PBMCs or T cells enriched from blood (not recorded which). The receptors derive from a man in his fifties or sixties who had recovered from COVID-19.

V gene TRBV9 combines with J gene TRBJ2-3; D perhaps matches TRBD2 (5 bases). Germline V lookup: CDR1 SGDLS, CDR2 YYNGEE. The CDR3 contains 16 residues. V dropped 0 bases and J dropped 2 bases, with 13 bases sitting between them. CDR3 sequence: CASSVAPAVNTDTQYF. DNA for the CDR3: TGTGCCAGCAGCGTAGCTCCAGCGGTGAACACAGATACGCAGTATTTT.

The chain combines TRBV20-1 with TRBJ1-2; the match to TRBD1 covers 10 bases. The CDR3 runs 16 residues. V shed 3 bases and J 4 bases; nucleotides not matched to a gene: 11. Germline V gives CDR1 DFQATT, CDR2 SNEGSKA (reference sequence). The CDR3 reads CSASLDRGPLFYGYTF. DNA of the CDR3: TGCAGTGCTAGTCTCGACAGGGGGCCCCTCTTCTATGGCTACACCTTC.

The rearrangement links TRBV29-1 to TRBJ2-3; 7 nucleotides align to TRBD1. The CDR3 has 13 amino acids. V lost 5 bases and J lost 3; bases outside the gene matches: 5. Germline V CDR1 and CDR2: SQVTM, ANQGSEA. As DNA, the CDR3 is TGCAGCGTTAACCCGACAGGGACAGATACGCAGTATTTT. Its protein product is CSVNPTGTDTQYF.

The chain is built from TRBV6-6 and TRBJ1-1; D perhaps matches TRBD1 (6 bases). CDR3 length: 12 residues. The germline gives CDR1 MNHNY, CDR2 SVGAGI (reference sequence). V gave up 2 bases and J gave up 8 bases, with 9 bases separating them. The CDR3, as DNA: TGTGCCAGCAGTTACACAGGGTACGAAGCTTTCTTT. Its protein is CASSYTGYEAFF.

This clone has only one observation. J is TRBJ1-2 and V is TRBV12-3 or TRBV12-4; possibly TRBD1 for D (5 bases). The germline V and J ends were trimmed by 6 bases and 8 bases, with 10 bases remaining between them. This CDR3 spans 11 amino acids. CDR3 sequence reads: CASSPGVGYTF. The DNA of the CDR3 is TGTGCCAGCAGCCCGGGGGTCGGCTACACCTTC.